The T cell receptor beta chain described here comes from a study of CD8+CD57+ T cells in acquired aplastic anemia. Study-level results: CD8+ Simpson's diversity in patients was not significantly different from that in controls.

This clonotype was recorded a few times. The antigen remains unidentified. The template for TCR beta VDJ and CDR3 sequence profiling was genomic DNA. TCRdb re-called the reads with MiXCR, one entry per CDR3 protein. The sample carries a few hundred thousand distinct CDR3 sequences, about half recorded once. CD8+CD57+ cell expansion had been shown by flow cytometry in patients chosen for sequencing. Therapy had not been given to patients before blood sampling. Sequencing was carried out using sorted CD4+, CD8+, or CD8+CD57+ T cells (not recorded which) from PBMCs. The sequence derives from a human donor with aplastic anemia.

The CDR3 DNA reads as TGCAGTGCTAGAGAAGGGGGGCTGAACACCGGGGAGCTGTTTTTT. Its translation is CSAREGGLNTGELFF. The genes are TRBV20-1 and TRBJ2-2; D may be TRBD1 or TRBD2 (6 bases each). The germline CDR1 and CDR2 sequences are DFQATT and SNEGSKA (reference sequence). The CDR3 covers 15 residues. The V end was cut by 0 bases, the J end by 1 base, with 9 bases between.